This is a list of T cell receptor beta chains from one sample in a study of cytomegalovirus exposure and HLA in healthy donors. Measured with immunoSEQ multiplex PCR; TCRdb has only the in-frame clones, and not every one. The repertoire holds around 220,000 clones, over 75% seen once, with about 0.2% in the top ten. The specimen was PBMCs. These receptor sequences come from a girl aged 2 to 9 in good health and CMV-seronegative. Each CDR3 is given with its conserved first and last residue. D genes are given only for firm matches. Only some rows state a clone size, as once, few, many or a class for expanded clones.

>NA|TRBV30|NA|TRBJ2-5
TGTGCCTGGGAACCGGGACTCCAAGAGACCCAGTACTTC
CAWEPGLQETQYF
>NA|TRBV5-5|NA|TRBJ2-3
TGTGCCAGCAGCTTGGACTTAGTCCCAACAGATACGCAGTATTTT
CASSLDLVPTDTQYF
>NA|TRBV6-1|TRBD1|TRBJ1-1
TGTGCCAGCAGCCCGCCCGGGACAGGGGCTGAAGCTTTCTTT
CASSPPGTGAEAFF
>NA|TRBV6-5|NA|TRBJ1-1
TGTGCCAGCAGTTACTCGGGCCGGGGAAACACTGAAGCTTTCTTT
CASSYSGRGNTEAFF
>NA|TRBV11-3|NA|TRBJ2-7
TGTGCCAGCAGGCCAACTGGTACCCGTGCTCCCTACGATATTTGTGAGCAGTACTTC
CASRPTGTRAPYDICEQYF
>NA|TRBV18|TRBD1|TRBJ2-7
TGTGCCAGCTCACCCGGGACAGTCTCCTACGAGCAGTACTTC
CASSPGTVSYEQYF
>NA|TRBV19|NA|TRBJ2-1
TGTGCCAGTAGTATGGGGGCCCCCTTATACAATGAGCAGTTCTTC
CASSMGAPLYNEQFF
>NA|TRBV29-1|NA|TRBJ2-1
TGCAGCGGTGAACTAGCAAATGAGCAGTTCTTC
CSGELANEQFF
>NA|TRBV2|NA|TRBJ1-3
TGTGCCAGCAGGGCCGGGGCCCTATCGATTCGGGACACCGTATATTTT
CASRAGALSIRDTVYF
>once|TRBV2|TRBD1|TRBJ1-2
TGTGCCAGCAGTGAAGCTTTACAGGGGGTGGGCTTAGTCTACACCTTC
CASSEALQGVGLVYTF
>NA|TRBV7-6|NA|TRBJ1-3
TGTGCCAGCAGCTTTCCATCCTCTGGAAACACCATATATTTT
CASSFPSSGNTIYF
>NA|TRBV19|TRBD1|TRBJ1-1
TGTGCCAGTAGGAAACCTGGACAGGGACACGCTTTCTTT
CASRKPGQGHAFF
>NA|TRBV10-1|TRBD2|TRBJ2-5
TGCGCCAATCCCGGACTAGAGCAAGAGACCCAGTACTTC
CANPGLEQETQYF
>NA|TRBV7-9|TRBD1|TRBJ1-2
TGTGCCAGCAGCCCAAGACAGGGGTATAACTATGGCTACACCTTC
CASSPRQGYNYGYTF
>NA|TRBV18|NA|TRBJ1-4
TGTGCCAGCTCACGTATACCTGACGGAGACGAAAAACTGTTTTTT
CASSRIPDGDEKLFF
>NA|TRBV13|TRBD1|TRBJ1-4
TGTGCCAGCAGCCTCGGACAGGTTGGGGAAAAACTGTTTTTT
CASSLGQVGEKLFF
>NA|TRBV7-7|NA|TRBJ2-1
TGTGCCAGCAGCTTAGACAGGAGCTCCTACAATGAGCAGTTCTTC
CASSLDRSSYNEQFF
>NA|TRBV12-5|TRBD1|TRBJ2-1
TGTGCTAGTGGTTTGTCCTCGGGACAGGAGTCCTACAATGAGCAGTTCTTC
CASGLSSGQESYNEQFF